This T cell receptor beta chain comes out of a study of radiotherapy plus CTLA-4 blockade in lung cancer. Turning to the study itself: With roughly a third of patients having disease control, objective responses were seen in about 17%. General observations from the study: Tumor-origin TCR clones grew in blood after radiotherapy plus ipilimumab. Reports identified early blood T cell clone dynamics, with interferon-beta, as the best response predictor.

Patients in the study, people with chemo-refractory metastatic non-small-cell lung cancer, received focal radiation plus ipilimumab CTLA-4 blockade. Sequencing was performed with immunoSEQ multiplex PCR; in TCRdb, only in-frame clones are kept and a portion is missing. The sample holds 35,000 or so clones, around 85% seen once. In regard to this clone: What it binds is unknown.

This CDR3 is 15 amino acids long. V was pared by 2 bases and J by 0 bases, with 7 bases between. CDR1 and CDR2 from the germline V gene are MGHRA and YSYEKL. Sample: peripheral blood, taken from a patient treated with radiotherapy plus ipilimumab. The TCR originated in a human donor with non-small cell lung cancer who had stable disease on radiotherapy plus ipilimumab. This chain connects TRBV4-1 to TRBJ1-4, with D unclear. This CDR3 is CASSQQMATNEKLFF. CDR3 DNA: TGCGCCAGCAGCCAACAGATGGCAACTAATGAAAAACTGTTTTTT.